This note documents a single T cell receptor beta chain sequence. Its antigen is unknown. The length of the CDR3 is 14 residues. In germline, CDR1 is MNHEY, CDR2 SVGAGI. V gave up 6 bases and J gave up 2 bases, with 11 bases separating them. The source of the sample is a study of a mutant IDH1 vaccine in newly diagnosed glioma. Study background: Previous care, which was radiotherapy, temozolomide, or both, most often involved both.

The table came from immunoSEQ multiplex PCR; TCRdb's copy has only in-frame clones and leaves some out. The sample holds tens of thousands of clones, 86% seen once. Time point here: week 35, safety follow-up. Topical imiquimod accompanied each vaccine dose, which consisted of 300 ug of mutant IDH1 20-mer peptide. The patients were given eight vaccinations, one each in weeks 1, 3, 5, 7, 11, 15, 19 and 23. The astrocytomas were IDH1-mutant, ATRX-negative, and WHO grade 3 or 4. Sequencing used PBMCs, obtained from a glioma patient whose treatment included an IDH1 peptide vaccine. This receptor was identified in a man aged 40-49 years with glioma. The chain carries TRBV6-5 and TRBJ2-4; no firm D call. CDR3 residues: CASSPVGSKNIQYF. In nucleotides, the CDR3 is TGTGCCAGCAGCCCAGTAGGATCCAAAAACATTCAGTACTTC.